The rows below give T cell receptor beta chains drawn from one sample of a study of blood T cell repertoires in COVID-19. Measured with immunoSEQ multiplex PCR; TCRdb has only the in-frame clones, and not every one. This table holds some 250,000 clones, approximately 91% found once. Sequencing was performed on PBMCs or T cells enriched from blood (not recorded which). These receptors all stem from a woman in her forties with acute COVID-19. The CDR3 runs from the conserved cysteine through the conserved F or W. The order of the fields is J gene, D gene, V gene, clone size, CDR3 DNA, CDR3 protein. The D gene is left open where the match is weak. Clone size is stated in some rows and not others, as once, few, many or a class when expanded.

J: TRBJ1-1
D: .
V: TRBV9
size: .
DNA: TGTGCCAGCAGCGCTTTAACAGAGTACACTGAAGCTTTCTTT
CDR3: CASSALTEYTEAFF

J: TRBJ2-7
D: .
V: TRBV10-3
size: few
DNA: TGTGCCATGGCCCTAGACGTTACCTACGAGCAGTACTTC
CDR3: CAMALDVTYEQYF

J: TRBJ2-1
D: TRBD1
V: TRBV7-2
size: .
DNA: TGTGCCAGCAGCTTAGAAGACAGGGGTTGGAATGAGCAGTTCTTC
CDR3: CASSLEDRGWNEQFF

J: TRBJ2-7
D: .
V: TRBV6-2/TRBV6-3
size: .
DNA: TGTGCCAGCAGTTACTCAGGAGTACGGGGAGCCTACGAGCAGTACTTC
CDR3: CASSYSGVRGAYEQYF

J: TRBJ2-7
D: .
V: TRBV6-1
size: .
DNA: TGTGCCAGCAGTGAAGCGGGCAGGGGCTACGAGCAGTACTTC
CDR3: CASSEAGRGYEQYF

J: TRBJ2-5
D: .
V: TRBV6-5
size: .
DNA: TGTGCCAGCAGCCGCGACAGGAAAGCACAAGAGACCCAGTACTTC
CDR3: CASSRDRKAQETQYF

J: TRBJ2-1
D: TRBD1
V: TRBV29-1
size: .
DNA: TGCAGCGTTGTAGGTAGACAGGGTCTGAATGAGCAGTTCTTC
CDR3: CSVVGRQGLNEQFF

J: TRBJ1-5
D: .
V: TRBV19
size: .
DNA: TGTGCCAGTAGTAGTCCCCCTGGCACCATTCATCAGCCCCAGCATTTT
CDR3: CASSSPPGTIHQPQHF

J: TRBJ1-2
D: .
V: TRBV1
size: .
DNA: TGCACCAGCAGCCAAGCGGACAGAGATGGCTACACCTTC
CDR3: CTSSQADRDGYTF

J: TRBJ2-2
D: .
V: TRBV2
size: .
DNA: TGTGCCAGCAGTGGGAGAGAGGGAGGGGAGCTGTTTTTT
CDR3: CASSGREGGELFF

J: TRBJ2-5
D: .
V: TRBV12-3/TRBV12-4
size: .
DNA: TGTGCCAGCAGTTTCTTGGGGCTTGAGACCCAGTACTTC
CDR3: CASSFLGLETQYF

J: TRBJ1-1
D: .
V: TRBV21-1
size: few
DNA: TGTGCCAGCAGCAAACGGACAGGGATGAACACTGAAGCTTTCTTT
CDR3: CASSKRTGMNTEAFF

J: TRBJ2-1
D: .
V: TRBV11-3
size: .
DNA: TGTGCCAGCAGCTCTGGACTCACTAGGGATGAGCAGTTCTTC
CDR3: CASSSGLTRDEQFF

J: TRBJ1-4
D: TRBD1
V: TRBV7-9
size: once
DNA: TGTGCCAGCAGCACACCAGGGGGTACGCTCGGCCTTGCAACTAATGAAAAACTGTTTTTT
CDR3: CASSTPGGTLGLATNEKLFF

J: TRBJ2-7
D: .
V: TRBV28
size: .
DNA: TGTGCCAGCAGTTTAAGCCAGGTGGGGGCCCAGCAGTACTTC
CDR3: CASSLSQVGAQQYF

J: TRBJ2-2
D: TRBD2
V: TRBV7-9
size: .
DNA: TGTGCCAGCAGCTTATCGGCGGGGGGGCCTGTCGTCACCGGGGAGCTGTTTTTT
CDR3: CASSLSAGGPVVTGELFF

J: TRBJ2-1
D: TRBD2
V: TRBV24-1
size: .
DNA: TGTGCCACCGGACTAGCGGGAGGGAGGGCGGATGAGCAGTTCTTC
CDR3: CATGLAGGRADEQFF

J: TRBJ1-2
D: TRBD1
V: TRBV3-1/TRBV3-2
size: few
DNA: TGTGCCAGCAGCCAAGAGGGTACAGGGGGCAGGGGCTACACCTTC
CDR3: CASSQEGTGGRGYTF